Below, 30 T cell receptor beta chains from the same sample are listed, as sequenced in a study of shared clonotypes between healthy human individuals. Libraries were prepared by immunoSEQ multiplex PCR; TCRdb keeps only in-frame clonotypes and omits some of them. In the table there are about 2.4 million clones, 80% to 95% of which are singletons. Sequenced sample: naive CD4+ T cells from PBMCs. The subset denotes: CD45RA+ positively selected. The receptors were sampled from a man aged 18 to 29 in good health. Some clones in this sample may be carry-over from other donors' samples.

The chain recombines TRBV25-1 with TRBJ2-1, with D possibly being TRBD2 (6 bases). Germline V CDR1 and CDR2: MGHDK, SYGVNS. With 8 bases removed from V and 0 bases from J, the gap between germline ends came to 11 bases. The CDR3 contains 14 residues. Here the CDR3 reads CASSLEGSYNEQFF. The CDR3 coding sequence is TGTGCCAGCTCGCTGGAGGGCTCCTACAATGAGCAGTTCTTC.

V is TRBV28 and J is TRBJ1-5; TRBD1 matches 7 bases. Per the germline V gene, CDR1 is MDHEN and CDR2 is SYDVKM. This CDR3 has 15 amino acids. J lost 3 bases, V lost 6 bases, and 8 bases had no gene match. The CDR3, as DNA: TGTGCCAGCAGCGCAGACAGGGCCACCAATCAGCCCCAGCATTTT. Its translation is CASSADRATNQPQHF.

The chain has TRBV30 and TRBJ1-5; 9 bases are shared with TRBD1. CDR1 is GTSNPN, CDR2 SVGIG, per germline (reference sequence). With 3 bases clipped from V and 3 bases from J, the junction kept 3 bases outside the gene matches. The CDR3 contains 14 residues. CDR3 loop: CAWSTGGFNQPQHF. The CDR3 DNA follows: TGTGCCTGGAGCACAGGGGGCTTCAATCAGCCCCAGCATTTT.

This chain links TRBV29-1 with TRBJ2-5; no definite D call. In germline, CDR1 is SQVTM, CDR2 ANQGSEA. The V and J ends lost 7 bases and 0 bases respectively, with 9 bases between them. This CDR3 comprises 12 residues. The CDR3 region has the DNA TGCAGCGCTCAGACTCACCAAGAGACCCAGTACTTC. Its protein is CSAQTHQETQYF.

The count of this clone is one. V usage is TRBV7-2 and J usage is TRBJ2-1, with D unclear. The CDR3 length is 11 residues. CDR1 SGHTA and CDR2 FQGNSA come from the germline V gene. The germline V and J ends were trimmed by 4 bases and 9 bases, with 7 bases remaining between them. The CDR3, as DNA: TGTGCCAGCAGCTACGAATCTGAGCAGTTCTTC. Its translation: CASSYESEQFF.

Here the CDR3 reads CASSTSWDSNQPQHF. The DNA of the CDR3 is TGTGCCAGTAGTACTTCGTGGGATAGCAATCAGCCCCAGCATTTT. The rearrangement uses TRBV19 and TRBJ1-5; D remains ambiguous. V dropped 4 bases and J dropped 0 bases, with 10 bases sitting between them. Germline values: CDR1 LNHDA, CDR2 SQIVND (reference sequence). The CDR3 is 15 residues long.

This chain joins TRBV28 and TRBJ2-7, with TRBD1 as a possible D gene (5 bases). V was shortened by 2 bases and J by 5 bases, with 13 bases between the two germline ends. The CDR3 contains 14 residues. Germline lookup yields CDR1 MDHEN and CDR2 SYDVKM. DNA of the CDR3: TGTGCCAGCAGTTTACCCCAGGGCCCCCACGAGCAGTACTTC. Translating gives CASSLPQGPHEQYF.

The gene calls are TRBV10-1 and TRBJ2-7; maybe TRBD2 (5 bases). The germline CDR1 and CDR2 sequences are WNHNN and SYGVQD (reference sequence). Trimming removed 9 bases from V and 1 base from J, with 10 bases in between. The CDR3 extends over 12 amino acids. The CDR3 sequence: CASSTGSYEQYF. CDR3 DNA sequence: TGCGCCAGTTCGACGGGATCCTACGAGCAGTACTTC.

The V and J genes are TRBV5-1 and TRBJ1-2; D is uncertain. Germline lookup yields CDR1 SGHRS and CDR2 YFSETQ. Trimming removed 0 bases from V and 5 bases from J, with 11 bases in between. The CDR3 runs 14 residues. CDR3 loop: CASSLDTSSYGYTF. In nucleotides, the CDR3 is TGCGCCAGCAGCTTGGACACTTCTTCGTATGGCTACACCTTC.

The CDR3 region is CARSLGAPTKYEQYF. CDR3 in DNA: TGTGCCAGAAGCCTGGGGGCCCCCACGAAATACGAGCAGTACTTC. The chain carries TRBV5-3 and TRBJ2-7; D possibly corresponds to TRBD1 (6 bases). TRBV5-3 is marked as an open reading frame, function uncertain. This CDR3 has 15 amino acids. Trimming pared 4 bases from V and 4 bases from J, leaving 18 bases between.

Turning to this clone: Other nucleotide sequences from this sample produce the same CDR3. V usage is TRBV7-2 and J usage is TRBJ1-2, with TRBD1 as a possible D gene (5 bases). The CDR3 sequence is 13 residues long. Trimming left V 1 base short and J 4 bases short, with 7 bases between. Germline V gene data show CDR1 as SGHTA and CDR2 as FQGNSA. The chain's CDR3 is CASSLGQGYGYTF. CDR3 nucleotide sequence: TGTGCCAGCAGCTTAGGCCAGGGCTATGGCTACACCTTC.

The chain is built from TRBV30 and TRBJ2-7; 9 bases are a match to TRBD2. Germline V gene sequence: CDR1 GTSNPN, CDR2 SVGIG (reference sequence). With V trimmed by 1 base and J by 4 bases, 2 bases remained unmatched. The CDR3 has 13 amino acids. The CDR3 spells CAWSGSGSYEQYF. In DNA, the CDR3 is TGTGCCTGGAGTGGTAGCGGGAGTTACGAGCAGTACTTC.

As regards this clone: The sample has other DNA sequences that encode this CDR3 too. This rearrangement joins TRBV29-1 to TRBJ2-5; TRBD1 is a possible D gene (7 bases). There are 12 residues in the CDR3. Germline V gives CDR1 SQVTM, CDR2 ANQGSEA. Trimming left V 7 bases short and J 2 bases short, with 11 bases between. The CDR3 loop reads CSGAGGQETQYF. The CDR3 DNA is TGCAGCGGTGCAGGGGGGCAAGAGACCCAGTACTTC.

Written as DNA, the CDR3 is TGCGCCAGCAGCTTGTACGCGGGACAGGGCTACAATGAGCAGTTCTTC. This gives the protein CASSLYAGQGYNEQFF. The chain carries TRBV5-1 and TRBJ2-1, with TRBD1 identical over 9 bases. The germline V gene encodes CDR1 SGHRS and CDR2 YFSETQ. This CDR3 region has 16 residues. Trimming removed 1 base from V and 3 bases from J; junction bases left unmatched: 5.

J is TRBJ2-4 and V is TRBV7-9; possible D gene TRBD2, 6 bases. This CDR3 is 17 amino acids long. Deletions cut 4 bases from V and 0 bases from J, with 16 bases between. CDR1 is SEHNR, CDR2 FQNEAQ, per germline (reference sequence). In nucleotides, the CDR3 is TGTGCCAGCAGCTCCTTCGGGACTTCGTTAGCCAAAAACATTCAGTACTTC. This sequence encodes CASSSFGTSLAKNIQYF.

Notes on this clone: Other DNA sequences in the sample encode the same CDR3. V gene TRBV11-3 combines with J gene TRBJ2-2; D possibly corresponds to TRBD2 (5 bases). V lost 5 bases to trimming and J lost 2 bases, with 12 bases between them. Per germline, CDR1 SGHNT and CDR2 YENEEA. This CDR3 has 15 amino acids. The CDR3 DNA is TGTGCCAGCAGCCTAGGCCTAGCTAACACCGGGGAGCTGTTTTTT. Protein: CASSLGLANTGELFF.

The chain is built from TRBV4-3 and TRBJ2-1; tentatively, D is TRBD2 (6 bases). Between the trimmed V and J ends, which lost 0 bases and 6 bases, there was a span of 21 bases. Looked up from germline, CDR1 is LGHNA and CDR2 is YSLEER. The CDR3 is 18 amino acids. The chain's CDR3 is CASSQELRGAIRRNEQFF. The CDR3 DNA reads as TGCGCCAGCAGCCAAGAGTTACGCGGGGCGATAAGGCGCAATGAGCAGTTCTTC.

The chain carries TRBV19 and TRBJ1-3, with D hard to call. The CDR3 runs to 13 residues. Germline V gene lookup returns CDR1 LNHDA and CDR2 SQIVND (reference sequence). CDR3 protein: CAHSAVAGNTIYF. The CDR3 nucleotides read TGTGCACACAGCGCGGTAGCTGGAAACACCATATATTTT.

The gene calls are TRBV7-2 and TRBJ2-1, with 7 bases that match TRBD2. From germline, CDR1 is SGHTA and CDR2 FQGNSA. Germline trimming cut 5 bases from V and 7 bases from J; bases unmatched to any gene: 5. This CDR3 comprises 13 residues. CDR3 sequence: CASSRAGVNEQFF. The CDR3 DNA sequence: TGTGCCAGCAGCCGTGCGGGGGTAAATGAGCAGTTCTTC.

A note on this clone: The identical CDR3 is also encoded by other nucleotide sequences in the sample. The rearrangement joins TRBV5-1 to TRBJ2-2; D gene ambiguous. CDR3 length equals 11 residues. The germline gives CDR1 SGHRS, CDR2 YFSETQ. Trimming shortened V by 7 bases and J by 4 bases, and 5 bases separated the two germline ends. CDR3 loop: CASRFTGELFF. DNA of the CDR3: TGCGCCAGCCGATTCACCGGGGAGCTGTTTTTT.

On this clone: Other DNA variants within this sample encode the same CDR3. The CDR3 here is CASSYGQGSYEQYF. The CDR3 DNA reads TGTGCCAGCAGTTACGGGCAGGGCTCCTACGAGCAGTACTTC. The rearrangement uses TRBV6-6 and TRBJ2-7, with D tentatively TRBD1 (5 bases). The CDR3 has 14 residues. Germline-derived CDR1 and CDR2 are MNHNY and SVGAGI (reference sequence). Trimming cost V 2 bases and J 0 bases, with 8 bases left between them.

The chain joins TRBV5-1 to TRBJ2-1, with D maybe TRBD2 (6 bases). The germline CDR1 and CDR2 sequences are SGHRS and YFSETQ. The V end lost 7 bases, the J end lost 0 bases, and 23 bases lay between the germline ends. The CDR3 runs 18 residues. CDR3 sequence (DNA): TGCGCCAGCTCCTCCCAGCCCGCGGGGCGGAGCTCCTACAATGAGCAGTTCTTC. Amino acids: CASSSQPAGRSSYNEQFF.

The chain uses TRBV29-1 and TRBJ1-1; maybe TRBD1 (5 bases). Trimming stripped 4 bases from V and 3 bases from J, with 12 bases between. CDR1 is SQVTM, CDR2 ANQGSEA, per germline. The CDR3 runs 13 residues. The CDR3 sequence: CSVGDWEDTEAFF. CDR3 in DNA: TGCAGCGTTGGGGACTGGGAGGACACTGAAGCTTTCTTT.

This sequence joins TRBV27 and TRBJ2-1; D not certain. Germline values: CDR1 MNHEY, CDR2 SMNVEV (reference sequence). V was shortened by 6 bases and J by 2 bases, with 8 bases between the two germline ends. The CDR3 has 13 amino acids. The CDR3 sequence: CASRRNPYNEQFF. CDR3 sequence (DNA): TGTGCCAGCAGGAGAAACCCCTACAATGAGCAGTTCTTC.

On this clone itself: At the DNA level, this CDR3 is encoded by other sequences in the same sample as well. The genes are TRBV7-2 and TRBJ2-3, with 8 nucleotides matching TRBD1. The CDR3 length is 14 residues. The V gene end was trimmed by 5 bases and the J gene end by 4 bases; junction bases not matched to a gene: 5. Germline CDR1 and CDR2: SGHTA and FQGNSA. The DNA of the CDR3 is TGTGCCAGCAGCGAAGACAGGGGACCAGATACGCAGTATTTT. Translation gives CASSEDRGPDTQYF.

V gene TRBV9 combines with J gene TRBJ1-2, with D unclear. The length of the CDR3 is 13 residues. CDR1 and CDR2 (germline): SGDLS, YYNGEE. V dropped 3 bases and J dropped 4 bases, with 10 bases sitting between them. CDR3 sequence reads: CASSARGIYGYTF. CDR3 nucleotide sequence: TGTGCCAGCAGCGCCCGGGGAATCTATGGCTACACCTTC.

V usage is TRBV7-9 and J usage is TRBJ1-1; 10 bases align to TRBD1. The V gene's germline CDR1 is SEHNR and CDR2 FQNEAQ (reference sequence). CDR3 length: 15 amino acids. The J segment lost 7 bases and the V segment lost 5 bases, leaving 10 bases of the junction unmatched. The CDR3, as DNA: TGTGCCAGCAGCCCACGGACAGGGGGGACCCTTGAAGCTTTCTTT. Protein sequence: CASSPRTGGTLEAFF.

The rearrangement joins TRBV4-2 to TRBJ2-3; D is perhaps TRBD2 (6 bases). CDR1 is LGHNA, CDR2 YNFKEQ, per germline. The CDR3 extends over 17 amino acids. V was trimmed by 0 bases and J by 0 bases, leaving 13 bases between them. In DNA, the CDR3 is TGTGCCAGCAGCCAAGATCCGATAGCGGCGAGCACAGATACGCAGTATTTT. Translating it yields CASSQDPIAASTDTQYF.

The CDR3, as DNA: TGTGCCAGCAGCTTTGAACTGAACACTGAAGCTTTCTTT. It is translated as CASSFELNTEAFF. The J gene is TRBJ1-1, the V gene TRBV5-5; D is unresolved. The germline V and J ends were trimmed by 2 bases and 0 bases, with 5 bases remaining between them. Germline V CDR1 and CDR2: SGHKS, YYEKEE (reference sequence). This CDR3 has 13 residues.

The CDR3 spells CASPGQAEQPQHF. In DNA, the CDR3 is TGTGCCAGCCCGGGACAGGCGGAGCAGCCCCAGCATTTT. The rearrangement uses TRBV11-3 and TRBJ1-5; TRBD1 matches at 8 bases. CDR3 length equals 13 residues. From germline, CDR1 is SGHNT and CDR2 YENEEA. Germline trimming cut 8 bases from V and 7 bases from J; bases unmatched to any gene: 7.